The 17 T cell receptor beta chains given below trace back to one sample, sequenced in a study of regulatory T cells in long-lasting Graves disease. Building of the TCR beta libraries involved iRepertoire HTBI primers and Arm-PCR of CDR3 regions. TCRdb passed the multiplex PCR reads through MiXCR, listing each CDR3 protein once. The sample includes about 400,000 distinct CDR3 sequences, roughly 20% seen only once; the top ten take roughly 20%. Time point: persistent/refractory GD, antithyroid drugs over 5 years with positive TRAb. RNA from PBMCs was the source of the TCR library. The specimen comprised peripheral blood mononuclear cells (PBMCs), sampled when the disease was refractory, from a patient treated with antithyroid drugs. The receptors were sampled from a female donor with Graves disease.

This clonotype was observed many times. The chain recombines TRBV13 with TRBJ1-5; D possibly corresponds to TRBD1 (5 bases). Per germline, CDR1 PRHDT and CDR2 FYEKMQ (reference sequence). The CDR3 contains 13 residues. With 5 bases removed from V and 3 bases from J, the gap between germline ends came to 8 bases. CDR3 nucleotide sequence: TGTGCCAGCAGCGTGGGGACCAATCAGCCCCAGCATTTT. Encoded protein: CASSVGTNQPQHF.

This clonotype was seen more than once but under ten times. The chain uses TRBV10-3 and TRBJ2-7; D is perhaps TRBD1 (5 bases). V lost 6 bases and J lost 5, with 20 bases in between. This CDR3 spans 15 amino acids. Germline V gene data show CDR1 as ENHRY and CDR2 as SYGVKD. This chain's CDR3 is CAIRTSDKGLHEQYF. CDR3 in DNA: TGTGCCATCAGGACCTCGGACAAGGGGCTCCACGAGCAGTACTTC.

This clonotype showed up many times. The chain recombines TRBV2 with TRBJ2-2; no reliable D call. With 4 bases removed from V and 5 bases from J, the gap between germline ends came to 14 bases. Germline V CDR1 and CDR2: SNHLY, FYNNEI. This CDR3 spans 15 amino acids. CDR3 in DNA: TGTGCCAGCAGTGCGGGCGACGGACGGACCGGGGAGCTGTTTTTT. Protein sequence: CASSAGDGRTGELFF.

The chain recombines TRBV4-2 with TRBJ1-5; weak D call: TRBD1 (5 bases). Between the trimmed V and J ends, which lost 0 bases and 5 bases, there was a span of 14 bases. The CDR3 is made up of 16 amino acids. Germline V CDR1 and CDR2: LGHNA, YNFKEQ. The CDR3 sequence is CASSQEGSGGYQPQHF. CDR3 sequence (DNA): TGTGCCAGCAGCCAAGAGGGGAGTGGGGGGTATCAGCCCCAGCATTTT.

Ten or more counts support this clonotype. The V and J genes are TRBV11-2 and TRBJ1-4; D remains ambiguous. CDR1 is SGHAT and CDR2 is FQNNGV in the germline V gene. V was pared by 1 base and J by 5 bases, with 11 bases between. This CDR3 spans 15 amino acids. In nucleotides, the CDR3 is TGTGCCAGCAGCTTAGGAGGATATCAAAATGAAAAACTGTTTTTT. Protein sequence: CASSLGGYQNEKLFF.

This clonotype was seen only a few times. CDR3 sequence reads: CASSLRTGDGNTIYF. The CDR3 DNA follows: TGCGCCAGCAGCCTCAGGACAGGGGATGGAAACACCATATATTTT. The chain combines TRBV4-1 with TRBJ1-3; TRBD1 matches 9 bases. Germline V gene lookup returns CDR1 MGHRA and CDR2 YSYEKL. After removal of 4 bases from V and 3 bases from J, the junction contained 4 bases not matched to a gene. The length of the CDR3 is 15 residues.

Many counts were recorded for this clonotype. CDR3 protein: CASSSQGASSAEQYF. CDR3 bases: TGTGCCAGCAGTTCACAGGGGGCATCGTCCGCCGAGCAGTACTTC. The chain carries TRBV28 and TRBJ2-7, with TRBD1 matching over 9 bases. The CDR3 has 15 residues. The V and J ends lost 4 bases and 6 bases, in that order; junction bases with no gene match: 10. Germline lookup yields CDR1 MDHEN and CDR2 SYDVKM.

This sequence joins TRBV12-3 or TRBV12-4 and TRBJ2-2, with 9 bases lining up with TRBD2. V was pared by 2 bases and J by 2 bases, with 15 bases of the junction left unmatched. CDR3 size: 20 residues. The CDR3 region is CASSLPRTSETTLNTGELFF. The CDR3 region has the DNA TGTGCCAGCAGTTTACCCCGGACTAGCGAGACGACTCTTAACACCGGGGAGCTGTTTTTT.

A single count supports this clonotype. The chain has TRBV20-1 and TRBJ2-1; D tentatively fits TRBD1 or TRBD2 (6 bases each). This CDR3 has 15 residues. V lost 0 bases and J 5 bases, leaving 14 bases between the germline ends. Per the germline V gene, CDR1 is DFQATT and CDR2 is SNEGSKA (reference sequence). The CDR3 nucleotides read TGCAGTGCTAGAGATCAACAGGGACTCAACAATGAGCAGTTCTTC. It codes for CSARDQQGLNNEQFF.

On this clonotype: A much larger clone differs from this one at a single base, so this may be a read error. This chain connects TRBV7-6 to TRBJ2-5; perhaps TRBD1 as D (7 bases). The CDR3 loop spans 16 amino acids. Per germline, CDR1 SGHVS and CDR2 FNYEAQ. The CDR3 nucleotides read TGTGCCAGCAGCTTTGGGACAGCGGGCCCTCAAGAGGCCCAGTACTTC. It codes for CASSFGTAGPQEAQYF.

This clonotype was detected many times. In DNA form, the CDR3 reads TGTGCCAGCAGTTCGGGTCCGAGCCTTTCCTACGAGCAGTACTTC. Translated, it gives CASSSGPSLSYEQYF. The genes are TRBV27 and TRBJ2-7; no reliable D call. V was shortened by 4 bases and J by 1 base, with 14 bases between the two germline ends. Looked up from germline, CDR1 is MNHEY and CDR2 is SMNVEV (reference sequence). The CDR3 is 15 residues long.

The rearrangement joins TRBV12-3 or TRBV12-4 to TRBJ2-3; TRBD2 agrees at 16 bases. The V segment lost 8 bases and the J segment 6 bases; nucleotides outside the gene matches: 8. This CDR3 spans 16 amino acids. As DNA, the CDR3 is TGTGCCAGCGGGACTAGCGGGAGGGGAGCACATGATACGCAGTATTTT. It yields the protein CASGTSGRGAHDTQYF.

This clonotype was observed many times. The chain joins TRBV7-2 to TRBJ2-7; 8 bases map to TRBD1. J lost 5 bases, V lost 1 base, and 4 bases had no gene match. The germline CDR1 and CDR2 sequences are SGHTA and FQGNSA. The CDR3 covers 14 residues. The CDR3 is CASSLVAGGNEQYF. The CDR3 DNA follows: TGTGCCAGCAGCTTAGTCGCAGGGGGCAACGAGCAGTACTTC.

This clonotype was detected many times. The V call is TRBV27, the J call TRBJ1-4; D gene ambiguous. This CDR3 spans 13 amino acids. V shed 3 bases and J shed 8 bases, with 10 bases lying between them. From germline, CDR1 is MNHEY and CDR2 SMNVEV (reference sequence). The CDR3 coding sequence is TGTGCCAGCAGTTTGACGGAGACCGAAAAACTGTTTTTT. Translating gives CASSLTETEKLFF.

This sequence joins TRBV28 and TRBJ1-1; D remains unclear. CDR3 size: 13 residues. The V and J ends lost 5 bases and 2 bases respectively, with 9 bases between them. Germline V CDR1 and CDR2: MDHEN, SYDVKM. The CDR3 bases are TGTGCCAGCAGTCACACAGCAAACACTGAAGCTTTCTTT. Protein product: CASSHTANTEAFF.

The chain employs TRBV19 and TRBJ2-5; the D gene is possibly TRBD2 (6 bases). Germline assignment: CDR1 LNHDA and CDR2 SQIVND (reference sequence). The CDR3 extends over 15 amino acids. The V gene lost 3 bases and the J gene lost 2 bases, with 13 bases spanning the gap. CDR3 in amino acids: CASSILAGGQETQYF. The CDR3 DNA is TGTGCCAGTAGTATCTTGGCCGGGGGACAAGAGACCCAGTACTTC.

This clonotype was picked up a small number of times. This chain joins TRBV7-9 and TRBJ2-7, with a tentative D call TRBD2 (6 bases). Germline V gives CDR1 SEHNR, CDR2 FQNEAQ (reference sequence). CDR3 length: 14 amino acids. V was clipped by 3 bases and J by 0 bases, with 9 bases between them. The CDR3 here is CASSFAGYSYEQYF. The CDR3 DNA follows: TGTGCCAGCAGCTTCGCGGGGTACTCCTACGAGCAGTACTTC.